The rows below give T cell receptor beta chains drawn from one sample of a study of T cell responses to AZD1222 COVID-19 vaccine. Produced via immunoSEQ multiplex PCR; TCRdb's table is partial and in-frame only. The sample yields fewer than 150,000 clones, about nine tenths seen once. The sample was peripheral blood, taken on day 0 of AZD1222 vaccination. These receptors all stem from an adult in good health. The conserved cysteine and the conserved F or W are not part of the CDR3 here. The order of the fields is V gene, CDR3 protein.

TRBV7-8	ASTQTRKETQY
TRBV10-3	AISESGGNYGYT
TRBV5-5	ASRGISYEQY
TRBV23-1	ASSHLDSSYNEQF
TRBV4-2	ASSHDSSYNEQF
TRBV20-1	SASRPGDQPQH
TRBV5-1	ASSLVLGDNEKLF
TRBV6-5	ASSPQGPTYEQY
TRBV4-3	ASSQDDGLSYNEQF
TRBV13	ASSLGQGAQPQH
TRBV6-5	ASSYMTGVVTEAF
TRBV6-2/TRBV6-3	ASSLGQSFGEQF
TRBV6-5	ASLWTLMNTEAF
TRBV7-9	ASGGEGRYEQY
TRBV7-9	ASGLRSETQY
TRBV9	ASSPPNGNEQF
TRBV11-3	ASSLGAGTTNTGELF
TRBV29-1	SASESAGVGSPLH
TRBV4-1	ASSQTVGTGVHEQY
TRBV7-9	ASSASGTGNRGNEKLF
TRBV12-3/TRBV12-4	ASSQTGVGTQY